This T cell receptor (beta chain) appears in the sequencing data of a study of blood T cells in healthy people across ages. General study points: Not knowing donor CMV status may have confounded expanded clonotype changes. Estimates of diversity drawn from one million T cells were considered underestimates. A roughly linear fall in TCR beta diversity per million T cells was seen with increasing age.

This clonotype has just a few counts. Its cognate antigen is unknown. Next came a second PCR, run for about 7 to 12 cycles, which used a sample-barcoded 5' primer along with a J-beta primer mix. In TCRdb, the 5' RACE reads were re-called with MiXCR into one record per CDR3 protein. Counted here are about 1,600,000 distinct CDR3 sequences, approximately 38% occurring once; the ten biggest clones make up 7% to 9.5%. At least 7 million PBMCs were isolated per sample. V was shortened by 1 base and J by 7 bases, with 16 bases between the two germline ends. Germline assignment: CDR1 DFQATT and CDR2 SNEGSKA (reference sequence). The length of the CDR3 is 14 residues.

The material sequenced was blood. The chain combines TRBV20-1 with TRBJ2-5; the D is unclear. The receptor's source is a woman under 30 in good health. This CDR3 reads CSARAAQIEGTQYF. DNA of the CDR3: TGCAGTGCTAGAGCCGCCCAGATCGAAGGGACCCAGTACTTC.